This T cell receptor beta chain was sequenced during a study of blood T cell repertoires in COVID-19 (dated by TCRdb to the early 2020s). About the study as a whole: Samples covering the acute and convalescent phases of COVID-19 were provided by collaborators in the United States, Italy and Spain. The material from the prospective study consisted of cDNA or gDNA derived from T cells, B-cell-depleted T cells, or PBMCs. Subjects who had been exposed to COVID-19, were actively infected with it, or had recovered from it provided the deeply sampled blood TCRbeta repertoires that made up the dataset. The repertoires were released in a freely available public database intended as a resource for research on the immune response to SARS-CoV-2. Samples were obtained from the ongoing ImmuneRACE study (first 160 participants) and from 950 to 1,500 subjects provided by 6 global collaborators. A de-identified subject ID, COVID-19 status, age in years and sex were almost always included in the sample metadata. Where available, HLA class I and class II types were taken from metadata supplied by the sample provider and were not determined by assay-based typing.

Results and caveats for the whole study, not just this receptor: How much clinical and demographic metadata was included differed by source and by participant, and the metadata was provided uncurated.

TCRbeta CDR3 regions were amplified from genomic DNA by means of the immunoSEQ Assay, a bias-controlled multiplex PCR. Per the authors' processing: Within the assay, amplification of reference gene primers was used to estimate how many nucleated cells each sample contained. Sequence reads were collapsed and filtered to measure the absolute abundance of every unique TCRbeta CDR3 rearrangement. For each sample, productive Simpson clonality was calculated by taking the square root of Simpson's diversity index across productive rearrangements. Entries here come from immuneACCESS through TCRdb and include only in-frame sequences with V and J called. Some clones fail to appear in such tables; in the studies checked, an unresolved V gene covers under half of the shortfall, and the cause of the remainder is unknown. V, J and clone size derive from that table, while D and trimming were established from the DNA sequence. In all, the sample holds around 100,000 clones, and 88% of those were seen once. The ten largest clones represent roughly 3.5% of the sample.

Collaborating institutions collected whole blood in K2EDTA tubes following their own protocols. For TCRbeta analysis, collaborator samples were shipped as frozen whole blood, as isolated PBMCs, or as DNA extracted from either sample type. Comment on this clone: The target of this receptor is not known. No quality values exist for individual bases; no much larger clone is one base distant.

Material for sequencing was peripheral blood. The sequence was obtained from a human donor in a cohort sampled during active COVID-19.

The encoded CDR3 is CASSVSGGIPSTDTQYF. The sequenced DNA is TGTGCCAGCAGCGTCTCCGGGGGGATTCCTAGCACAGATACGCAGTATTTT. The V and J genes are TRBV9 and TRBJ2-3; the junction holds 7 bases that match TRBD2. V loses 2 bases at its end and J loses 0 bases; junction bases beyond the gene matches: 9. CDR1 and CDR2 are drawn from the germline V gene: SGDLS, YYNGEE. From the cysteine up to the phenylalanine, the CDR3 has a length of 17 residues. Kept here is only the CDR3 DNA, which spans 51 bases and is read in frame from base 1.